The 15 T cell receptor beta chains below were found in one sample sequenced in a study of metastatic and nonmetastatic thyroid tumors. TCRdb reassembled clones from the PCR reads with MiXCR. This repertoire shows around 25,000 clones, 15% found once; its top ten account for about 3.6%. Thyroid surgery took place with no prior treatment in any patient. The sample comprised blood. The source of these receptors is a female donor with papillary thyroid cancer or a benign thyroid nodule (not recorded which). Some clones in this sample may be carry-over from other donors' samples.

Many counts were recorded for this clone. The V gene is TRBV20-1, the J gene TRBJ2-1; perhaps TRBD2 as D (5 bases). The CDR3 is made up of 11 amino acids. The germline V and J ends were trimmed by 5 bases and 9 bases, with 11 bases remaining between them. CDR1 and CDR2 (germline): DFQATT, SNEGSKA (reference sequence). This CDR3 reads CSALTRGEQFF. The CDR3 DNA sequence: TGCAGTGCTCTTACTAGAGGTGAGCAGTTCTTC.

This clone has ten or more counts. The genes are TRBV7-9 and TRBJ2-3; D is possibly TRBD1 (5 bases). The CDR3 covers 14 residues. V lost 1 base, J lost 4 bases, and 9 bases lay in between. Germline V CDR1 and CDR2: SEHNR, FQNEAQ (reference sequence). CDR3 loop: CASSLGQLADTQYF. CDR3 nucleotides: TGTGCCAGCAGCTTAGGACAGCTCGCAGATACGCAGTATTTT.

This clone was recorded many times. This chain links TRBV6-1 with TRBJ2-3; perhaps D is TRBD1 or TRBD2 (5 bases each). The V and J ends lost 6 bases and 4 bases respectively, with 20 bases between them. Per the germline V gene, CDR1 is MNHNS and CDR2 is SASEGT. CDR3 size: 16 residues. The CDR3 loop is CASSVPGHGWADTQYF. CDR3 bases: TGTGCCAGCAGCGTCCCGGGGCATGGGTGGGCAGATACGCAGTATTTT.

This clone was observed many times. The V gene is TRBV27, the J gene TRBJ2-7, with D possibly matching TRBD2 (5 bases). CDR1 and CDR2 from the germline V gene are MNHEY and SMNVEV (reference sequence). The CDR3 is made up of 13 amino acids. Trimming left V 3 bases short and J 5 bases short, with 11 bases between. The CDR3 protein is CASSFSSGNEQYF. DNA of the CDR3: TGTGCCAGCAGTTTTTCAAGCGGCAACGAGCAGTACTTC.

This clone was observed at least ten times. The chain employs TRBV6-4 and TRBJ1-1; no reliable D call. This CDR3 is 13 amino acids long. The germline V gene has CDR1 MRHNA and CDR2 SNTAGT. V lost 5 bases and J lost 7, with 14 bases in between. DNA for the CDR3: TGTGCCAGCAGTACCGGGAGAGAAAGTGAAGCTTTCTTT. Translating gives CASSTGRESEAFF.

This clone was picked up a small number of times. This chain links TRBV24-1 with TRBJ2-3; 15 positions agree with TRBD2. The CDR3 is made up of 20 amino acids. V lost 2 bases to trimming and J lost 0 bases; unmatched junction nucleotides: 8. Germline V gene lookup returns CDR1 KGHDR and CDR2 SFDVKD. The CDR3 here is CATSDSGLAGGGTSTDTQYF. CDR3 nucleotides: TGTGCCACCAGTGATTCTGGACTAGCGGGAGGGGGAACTAGCACAGATACGCAGTATTTT.

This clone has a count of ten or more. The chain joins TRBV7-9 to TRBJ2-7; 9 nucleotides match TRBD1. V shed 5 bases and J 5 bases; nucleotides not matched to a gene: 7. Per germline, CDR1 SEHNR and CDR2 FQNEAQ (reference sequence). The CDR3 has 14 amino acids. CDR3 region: CASSASGTGNEQYF. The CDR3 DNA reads TGTGCCAGCAGCGCCTCCGGGACAGGGAACGAGCAGTACTTC.

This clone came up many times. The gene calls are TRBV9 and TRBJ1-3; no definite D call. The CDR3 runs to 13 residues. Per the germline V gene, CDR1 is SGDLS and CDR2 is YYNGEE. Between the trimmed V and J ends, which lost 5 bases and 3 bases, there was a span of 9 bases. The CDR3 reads CASSAFIGNTIYF. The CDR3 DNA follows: TGTGCCAGCAGTGCATTTATTGGAAACACCATATATTTT.

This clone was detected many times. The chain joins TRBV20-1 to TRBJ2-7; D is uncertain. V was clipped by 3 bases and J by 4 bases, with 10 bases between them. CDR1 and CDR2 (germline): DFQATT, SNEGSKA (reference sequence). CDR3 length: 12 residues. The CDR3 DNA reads TGCAGTGCTAGGTCGCTTTTTTACGAGCAGTACTTC. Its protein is CSARSLFYEQYF.

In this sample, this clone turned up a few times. CDR3 sequence reads: CARVRTGGYGYTF. For the CDR3, the DNA is TGTGCCAGAGTACGGACAGGGGGATATGGCTACACCTTC. The V call is TRBV28, the J call TRBJ1-2; 10 bases agree with TRBD1. Germline V CDR1 and CDR2: MDHEN, SYDVKM. The CDR3 has 13 residues. Trimming removed 9 bases from V and 5 bases from J; junction bases left unmatched: 6.

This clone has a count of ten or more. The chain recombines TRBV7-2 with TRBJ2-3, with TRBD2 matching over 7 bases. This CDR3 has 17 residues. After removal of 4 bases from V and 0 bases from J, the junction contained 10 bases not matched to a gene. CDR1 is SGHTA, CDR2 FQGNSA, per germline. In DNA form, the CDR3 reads TGTGCCAGCAGCTCCAGCGGCGGGAGCCCCAGCACAGATACGCAGTATTTT. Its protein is CASSSSGGSPSTDTQYF.

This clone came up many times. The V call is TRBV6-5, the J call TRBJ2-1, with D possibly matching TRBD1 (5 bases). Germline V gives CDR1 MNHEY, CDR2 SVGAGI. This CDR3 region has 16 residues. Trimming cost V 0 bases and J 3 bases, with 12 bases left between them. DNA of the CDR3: TGTGCCAGCAGTTACTCGGCCAGGGCGGACTACAATGAGCAGTTCTTC. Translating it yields CASSYSARADYNEQFF.

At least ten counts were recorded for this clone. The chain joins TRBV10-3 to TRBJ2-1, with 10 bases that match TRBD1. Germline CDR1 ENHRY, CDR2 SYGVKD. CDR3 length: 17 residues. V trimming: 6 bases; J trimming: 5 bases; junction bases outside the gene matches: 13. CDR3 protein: CAISASPGQGPNNEQFF. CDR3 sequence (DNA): TGTGCCATCAGCGCCTCGCCGGGACAGGGGCCAAACAATGAGCAGTTCTTC.

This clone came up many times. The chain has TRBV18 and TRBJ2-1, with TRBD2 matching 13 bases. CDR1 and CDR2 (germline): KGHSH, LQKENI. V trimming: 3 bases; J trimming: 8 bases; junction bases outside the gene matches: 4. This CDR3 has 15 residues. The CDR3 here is CASSPGLAGSDEQFF. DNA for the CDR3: TGTGCCAGCTCACCGGGACTAGCGGGGTCGGATGAGCAGTTCTTC.

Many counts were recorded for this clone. The CDR3 is CASSLVPLGRGIQYF. The CDR3 region has the DNA TGTGCCAGCAGTTTGGTACCCCTAGGGCGTGGGATTCAGTACTTC. The genes are TRBV12-3 or TRBV12-4 and TRBJ2-4; D is uncertain. The CDR3 covers 15 residues. V dropped 3 bases and J dropped 10 bases, with 19 bases sitting between them.